These T cell receptor beta chains were read from a single sample in a study of T cells in Graves' hyperthyroidism and ophthalmopathy. TCRdb reanalysed the multiplex PCR reads using MiXCR and keeps one entry per CDR3 protein. The sample holds 660,000 or so distinct CDR3 sequences, less than 25% seen once. The sequencing sample was made of blood. These receptors were collected from a man aged 25 to 40 with Graves' ophthalmopathy. CDR3s leave out the opening cysteine and the closing phenylalanine or tryptophan.

V gene: TRBV9; CDR3 length: 12; J gene: TRBJ2-3; CDR3 protein: ASSVGTSLDTQY
V gene: TRBV12-3/TRBV12-4; CDR3 length: 13; J gene: TRBJ2-1; CDR3 protein: ASSSYRGQVNEQF
V gene: TRBV28; CDR3 length: 10; J gene: TRBJ2-3; CDR3 protein: ASSSGVDTQY
V gene: TRBV20-1; CDR3 length: 14; J gene: TRBJ2-2; CDR3 protein: SARGPGTGLIGELF
V gene: TRBV10-3; CDR3 length: 10; J gene: TRBJ1-2; CDR3 protein: AISESNNGYT
V gene: TRBV28; CDR3 length: 14; J gene: TRBJ2-2; CDR3 protein: ASSRGQGANTGELF
V gene: TRBV4-2; CDR3 length: 12; J gene: TRBJ1-1; CDR3 protein: ASRQTYGLTEAF
V gene: TRBV29-1; CDR3 length: 12; J gene: TRBJ1-2; CDR3 protein: SGIAGTGNYGYT
V gene: TRBV20-1; CDR3 length: 8; J gene: TRBJ1-1; CDR3 protein: GTRGLEAF
V gene: TRBV2; CDR3 length: 11; J gene: TRBJ1-2; CDR3 protein: ASRQQGADGYT
V gene: TRBV5-1; CDR3 length: 12; J gene: TRBJ1-2; CDR3 protein: ASSFPGQASGYT
V gene: TRBV5-1; CDR3 length: 14; J gene: TRBJ1-4; CDR3 protein: ASSPSAGATNEKLF
V gene: TRBV29-1; CDR3 length: 13; J gene: TRBJ2-5; CDR3 protein: SVEVVGRGRETQY
V gene: TRBV28; CDR3 length: 12; J gene: TRBJ2-7; CDR3 protein: ASSSGQGAHEQY
V gene: TRBV5-1; CDR3 length: 11; J gene: TRBJ2-5; CDR3 protein: ASSFEYQETQY
V gene: TRBV28; CDR3 length: 13; J gene: TRBJ1-6; CDR3 protein: ASSLSSGGGSPLH
V gene: TRBV11-2; CDR3 length: 12; J gene: TRBJ2-3; CDR3 protein: ASSRLASLDTQY
V gene: TRBV4-3; CDR3 length: 13; J gene: TRBJ2-5; CDR3 protein: ASSHYGTGRETQY
V gene: TRBV4-3; CDR3 length: 13; J gene: TRBJ2-1; CDR3 protein: ASSQDRELYNEQF
V gene: TRBV4-1; CDR3 length: 13; J gene: TRBJ1-5; CDR3 protein: ASSHTSGLNQPQH
V gene: TRBV29-1; CDR3 length: 10; J gene: TRBJ2-1; CDR3 protein: SVVGEYNEQF
V gene: TRBV11-2; CDR3 length: 16; J gene: TRBJ2-3; CDR3 protein: ASSPYQRLAGRQDTQY
V gene: TRBV7-2; CDR3 length: 10; J gene: TRBJ2-7; CDR3 protein: ASSSPRYEQY
V gene: TRBV28; CDR3 length: 13; J gene: TRBJ1-2; CDR3 protein: ASSRSDNSNYGYT
V gene: TRBV28; CDR3 length: 12; J gene: TRBJ2-7; CDR3 protein: ASRSDTGLYEQY
V gene: TRBV20-1; CDR3 length: 13; J gene: TRBJ2-7; CDR3 protein: SARDPAGGGNEQY
V gene: TRBV20-1; CDR3 length: 13; J gene: TRBJ1-4; CDR3 protein: SARQLQEELEKLF
V gene: TRBV7-9; CDR3 length: 13; J gene: TRBJ2-1; CDR3 protein: ASSLASPLSGEQF
V gene: TRBV5-1; CDR3 length: 11; J gene: TRBJ1-1; CDR3 protein: ASSLSSNTEAF
V gene: TRBV2; CDR3 length: 12; J gene: TRBJ2-3; CDR3 protein: ASSRLAGLDTQY
V gene: TRBV9; CDR3 length: 14; J gene: TRBJ2-7; CDR3 protein: ASSAGEPGLGYEQY
V gene: TRBV5-6; CDR3 length: 13; J gene: TRBJ2-5; CDR3 protein: ASSFGHWGQETQY
V gene: TRBV29-1; CDR3 length: 11; J gene: TRBJ2-1; CDR3 protein: SVEERRNNEQF
V gene: TRBV7-2; CDR3 length: 14; J gene: TRBJ2-1; CDR3 protein: ASSLAGQLSYNEQF
V gene: TRBV5-1; CDR3 length: 13; J gene: TRBJ2-7; CDR3 protein: ASSLEPRTGYEQY
V gene: TRBV6-2/TRBV6-3; CDR3 length: 13; J gene: TRBJ2-5; CDR3 protein: ASSYLGGSRETQY
V gene: TRBV6-2/TRBV6-3; CDR3 length: 15; J gene: TRBJ1-2; CDR3 protein: ASSKYNRQGSNYGYT
V gene: TRBV4-2; CDR3 length: 13; J gene: TRBJ2-5; CDR3 protein: ASSQGMADQETQY
V gene: TRBV20-1; CDR3 length: 11; J gene: TRBJ1-5; CDR3 protein: SASGGLGQPQH
V gene: TRBV27; CDR3 length: 13; J gene: TRBJ2-7; CDR3 protein: ASSPGQGYSYEQY
V gene: TRBV6-5; CDR3 length: 13; J gene: TRBJ2-7; CDR3 protein: ASSYSGTSGYEQY
V gene: TRBV29-1; CDR3 length: 12; J gene: TRBJ2-1; CDR3 protein: SVIGEGLYNEQF